This entry describes one TCR beta chain. What it recognizes is unknown. TCRdb's copy holds only in-frame clones and misses some; the assay was immunoSEQ multiplex PCR. The table shows about 600,000 clones, with around 97% occurring only once. The sample is drawn from a study of shared clonotypes between healthy human individuals. Study results and limitations: Rarefaction demonstrated incomplete sorted-subset sequencing despite large depth. Clonotypes which were not shared had lower generation probabilities than clonotypes that all four donors shared. Naive subsets typically showed greater estimated richness than memory subsets.

Per the germline V gene, CDR1 is SGHTA and CDR2 is FQGNSA. The CDR3 runs 14 residues. V trimming: 3 bases; J trimming: 5 bases; junction bases outside the gene matches: 5. This sequence originates from a woman between 25 and 40 years old in good health. The sample consisted of naive CD4+ T cells sorted from blood. Subset indicated: CD45RA+ positively selected. The chain has TRBV7-2 and TRBJ2-7, with TRBD2 matching over 9 bases. The CDR3 DNA reads as TGTGCCAGCAGCTTCCAGCGGGAGGCGCACGAGCAGTACTTC. Translated: CASSFQREAHEQYF.